These 17 T cell receptor beta chains came from one sample sequenced in a study of response to subunit inactivated influenza vaccine. MiXCR, run by TCRdb on the RT-PCR reads, gives a single entry per CDR3 protein. The table shows roughly 700,000 distinct CDR3 sequences, with approximately 14% occurring only once. The sequences come from PBMCs from blood, collected 14 to 15 days before vaccination. These receptors originate from a man between 50 and 59 years old who received an inactivated influenza vaccine.

This clonotype was seen a few times. The chain combines TRBV5-1 with TRBJ2-7, with D possibly TRBD2 on 6 matching bases. There are 15 residues in the CDR3. The germline V gene encodes CDR1 SGHRS and CDR2 YFSETQ. V was pared by 4 bases and J by 1 base, with 15 bases between. CDR3 coding DNA: TGCGCCAGCAGCCTCCAGCGGGTGCTGTCCTACGAGCAGTACTTC. Protein sequence: CASSLQRVLSYEQYF.

The chain recombines TRBV7-8 with TRBJ2-1, with D uncertain. The CDR3 spans 14 residues. Germline assignment: CDR1 SGHVS and CDR2 FQNEAQ. Trimming took off 5 bases at V and 0 bases at J, with 8 bases between the two ends. CDR3 coding DNA: TGTGCCAGCAGCGCCACCAGCTCCTACAATGAGCAGTTCTTC. It specifies CASSATSSYNEQFF.

Only a few counts were recorded for this clonotype. The gene calls are TRBV6-2 or TRBV6-3 and TRBJ1-1; D unclear. This CDR3 spans 13 amino acids. Trimming pared 2 bases from V and 3 bases from J, leaving 7 bases between. The germline gives CDR1 MNHEY, CDR2 SVGEGT. For the CDR3, the DNA is TGTGCCAGCAGTTACCGAAGACACACTGAAGCTTTCTTT. It encodes CASSYRRHTEAFF.

The genes are TRBV3-1 and TRBJ1-5; TRBD1 might be the D (5 bases). The CDR3 is 16 residues long. The ends were cut back, 3 bases at V and 6 bases at J, with 18 bases in the middle. The germline V gene has CDR1 LGHDT and CDR2 YNNKEL (reference sequence). DNA of the CDR3: TGTGCCAGCAGCCAGGCCTCGGGGGGAGTGGGTCAGCCCCAGCATTTT. Translated: CASSQASGGVGQPQHF.

The J gene is TRBJ2-3, the V gene TRBV6-5; D gene unclear. V shed 7 bases and J shed 0 bases, with 11 bases lying between them. CDR3 length: 14 residues. The germline V gene encodes CDR1 MNHEY and CDR2 SVGAGI. The CDR3 bases are TGTGCCAGCATTCTCAGGTCTAGCACAGATACGCAGTATTTT. Its protein product is CASILRSSTDTQYF.

This clonotype was recorded at least ten times. The chain links TRBV5-1 to TRBJ2-1, with TRBD1 identical over 7 bases. Germline assignment: CDR1 SGHRS and CDR2 YFSETQ. The trim removed 0 bases at V and 4 bases at J, leaving 4 bases unmatched. The CDR3 has 15 residues. CDR3: CASSLVGGTYNEQFF. The DNA of the CDR3 is TGCGCCAGCAGCTTGGTAGGGGGCACGTACAATGAGCAGTTCTTC.

This clonotype was recorded at least ten times. The rearrangement joins TRBV20-1 to TRBJ1-2; possibly TRBD1 for D (5 bases). CDR1 and CDR2 from the germline V gene are DFQATT and SNEGSKA (reference sequence). This CDR3 contains 13 residues. Trimming took off 3 bases at V and 5 bases at J, with 13 bases between the two ends. The CDR3 sequence is CSASEGRAYGYTF. CDR3 in DNA: TGCAGTGCTAGTGAGGGCAGGGCGTATGGCTACACCTTC.

This rearrangement joins TRBV6-2 or TRBV6-3 to TRBJ1-2, with D perhaps matching TRBD1 (6 bases). The CDR3 runs 12 residues. Looked up from germline, CDR1 is MNHEY and CDR2 is SVGEGT. V gave up 3 bases and J gave up 12 bases, with 14 bases separating them. CDR3 nucleotides: TGTGCCAGCAGTTATGTACAGGGCGAGAACACCTTC. Translated: CASSYVQGENTF.

This clonotype was picked up a small number of times. This is likely a read error, given that the CDR3 carries no conserved phenylalanine or tryptophan at its end. V gene TRBV7-9 combines with J gene TRBJ2-7; a weak D match, TRBD2 (6 bases). Between the trimmed V and J ends, which lost 0 bases and 6 bases, there was a span of 18 bases. Germline lookup yields CDR1 SEHNR and CDR2 FQNEAQ (reference sequence). The CDR3 is made up of 16 amino acids. The CDR3 reads CASSLAGGVTESEQYL. In nucleotides, the CDR3 is TGTGCCAGCAGCTTAGCTGGAGGGGTGACTGAGTCCGAGCAGTACCTC.

The chain carries TRBV29-1 and TRBJ2-1, with TRBD1 matching 8 bases. Germline CDR1 reads SQVTM; CDR2 reads ANQGSEA. V lost 8 bases to trimming and J lost 2 bases; unmatched junction nucleotides: 5. CDR3 length: 13 residues. CDR3 protein: CSLGTGAYNEQFF. DNA of the CDR3: TGCAGCTTAGGGACAGGAGCCTACAATGAGCAGTTCTTC.

This clonotype showed up just a few times. J is TRBJ2-1 and V is TRBV6-2 or TRBV6-3, with D maybe TRBD2 (7 bases). The CDR3 is 16 amino acids. Trimming removed 6 bases at V and 6 bases at J, with 21 bases between. Per the germline V gene, CDR1 is MNHEY and CDR2 is SVGEGT. CDR3 DNA sequence: TGTGCCAGCAGCCGGGGAGGGGGGGGACCAATCAATGAGCAGTTCTTC. Amino acid sequence: CASSRGGGGPINEQFF.

In this sample, this clonotype turned up a few times. CDR3 DNA sequence: TGTGCCAGCAGTGAATTGGGCAGGGGGTCGTACAATGAGCAGTTCTTC. It yields the protein CASSELGRGSYNEQFF. V usage is TRBV25-1 and J usage is TRBJ2-1, with 7 bases that match TRBD1. The V segment lost 1 base and the J segment 4 bases; nucleotides outside the gene matches: 7. The CDR3 runs to 16 residues. Germline values: CDR1 MGHDK, CDR2 SYGVNS. The whole variable domain, filled in from reference TRBV25-1 and TRBJ2-1, reads EADIYQTPRYLVIGTGKKITLECSQTMGHDKMYWYQQDPGMELHLIHYSYGVNSTEKGDLSSESTVSRIRTEHFPLTLESARPSHTSQYLCASSELGRGSYNEQFFGPGTRLTVL.

The chain has TRBV2 and TRBJ2-7; the D is unclear. V lost 1 base and J lost 2, with 9 bases in between. This CDR3 has 14 residues. Germline CDR1 and CDR2: SNHLY and FYNNEI. The DNA of the CDR3 is TGTGCCAGCAGTGAAGGCCTAAGAACCTACGAGCAGTACTTC. Translating gives CASSEGLRTYEQYF.

This clonotype was observed a handful of times. V is TRBV7-9 and J is TRBJ2-1; a weak D match, TRBD2 (6 bases). The CDR3 consists of 13 residues. Germline CDR1 is SEHNR and CDR2 is FQNEAQ (reference sequence). V was shortened by 0 bases and J by 12 bases, with 12 bases between the two germline ends. The CDR3: CASSLALGTPQFF. DNA for the CDR3: TGTGCCAGCAGCTTAGCGCTCGGGACTCCGCAGTTCTTC.

V usage is TRBV7-3 and J usage is TRBJ2-7; D perhaps matches TRBD2 (5 bases). Trimming left V 10 bases short and J 3 bases short, with 19 bases between. The CDR3 spans 14 residues. Germline V gene lookup returns CDR1 SGHTA and CDR2 FQGTGA. CDR3: CAIVRASRFYEQYF. CDR3 in DNA: TGTGCCATAGTCCGGGCTAGCCGGTTCTACGAGCAGTACTTC. Using reference TRBV7-3 and TRBJ2-7 for the parts outside the CDR3, the full variable domain is GAGVSQTPSNKVTEKGKYVELRCDPISGHTALYWYRQSLGQGPEFLIYFQGTGAADDSGLPNDRFFAVRPEGSVSTLKIQRTERGDSAVYLCAIVRASRFYEQYFGPGTRLTVT.

V gene TRBV6-2 or TRBV6-3 combines with J gene TRBJ2-3; tentatively, D is TRBD2 (6 bases). There are 11 residues in the CDR3. V was shortened by 5 bases and J by 7 bases, with 7 bases between the two germline ends. CDR1 is MNHEY and CDR2 is SVGEGT in the germline V gene. The CDR3 DNA follows: TGTGCCAGCAGTGCGGGATATACGCAGTATTTT. It is translated as CASSAGYTQYF.

In its sample, this clonotype was seen a few times. The chain links TRBV5-1 to TRBJ1-1; TRBD1 aligns across 10 bases. The CDR3 contains 16 residues. With 6 bases clipped from V and 8 bases from J, the junction kept 16 bases outside the gene matches. Germline V gene lookup returns CDR1 SGHRS and CDR2 YFSETQ. In DNA, the CDR3 is TGCGCCAGCACCCAGGGGGGGGGACAGGGGAAAACAGAAGCTTTCTTT. This sequence encodes CASTQGGGQGKTEAFF.